A selection of T cell receptor beta chains follows, all from one sample in a study of CD8 T cells in ankylosing spondylitis. TCRdb independently ran MiXCR on the 5' RACE reads; one entry per CDR3 protein. Altogether under 130,000 distinct CDR3 sequences are present, less than 25% being singletons, with the ten largest covering 12%. Sequencing input: synovial fluid, either unsorted or a sorted T cell fraction (not recorded which). These receptors came from a male donor with ankylosing spondylitis. CDR3s include the opening cysteine and the closing phenylalanine or tryptophan. A D gene is named only where the DNA matches it firmly. Only part of the rows carry a size: once, few, many, or a class if the clone is expanded.

V gene	clone size	D gene	J gene	CDR3 DNA	CDR3 protein
TRBV5-1	-	TRBD1	TRBJ2-7	TGCGCCAGCAGCGGTAACAGGGGCCTCTCCTACGAGCAGTACTTC	CASSGNRGLSYEQYF
TRBV6-6	-	-	TRBJ1-1	TGTGCCAGCAGTGCGAACACTGAAGCTTTCTTT	CASSANTEAFF
TRBV5-1	many	-	TRBJ2-7	TGCGCCAGCAGCTTGGATCTAGTTGGCGAGCAGTACTTC	CASSLDLVGEQYF
TRBV2	few	-	TRBJ2-2	TGTGCCAGCAGGGAAAATCCGGGCGGGGAGCTGTTTTTT	CASRENPGGELFF
TRBV5-6	-	-	TRBJ2-1	TGTGCCAGCAGTATCGGACCACCCAATGAGCAGTTCTTC	CASSIGPPNEQFF
TRBV5-6	few	-	TRBJ2-2	TGTGCCAGCAGCAAAATACAGGGTTTTACCGGGGAGCTGTTTTTT	CASSKIQGFTGELFF
TRBV5-1	-	TRBD1	TRBJ1-6	TGCGCCAGCAGCTTTTTTCCAGGGGGAGATTCACCCCTCCACTTT	CASSFFPGGDSPLHF
TRBV12-3/TRBV12-4	medium-sized	-	TRBJ2-2	TGTGCCAGCAGTTTAAGCACTAACACCGGGGAGCTGTTTTTT	CASSLSTNTGELFF
TRBV15	-	-	TRBJ1-4	TGTGCCACCAGCGGAGCCGGGGAGGGCGGAAAACTGTTTTTT	CATSGAGEGGKLFF
TRBV7-9	few	-	TRBJ2-1	TGTGCCAGCAGCTTACGGTTCGATGAGCAGTTCTTC	CASSLRFDEQFF
TRBV20-1	-	TRBD2	TRBJ2-3	TGCAGTGCTAGTCTAGCGGGAGCCGATAGCACAGATACGCAGTATTTT	CSASLAGADSTDTQYF
TRBV10-1	many	TRBD2	TRBJ2-3	TGCGCCAGCAGTGTTTCTAGCGGGAGCTACGATACGCAGTATTTT	CASSVSSGSYDTQYF
TRBV6-2/TRBV6-3	-	TRBD2	TRBJ2-3	TGTGCCAGCAGGACTAGCGGGACAGATACGCAGTATTTT	CASRTSGTDTQYF
TRBV3-1	-	-	TRBJ2-2	TGTGCCAGCAGCCACCGCAGTGGGACGAACACCGGGGAGCTGTTTTTT	CASSHRSGTNTGELFF
TRBV20-1	-	-	TRBJ1-3	TGCAGTGCTAGCATTGGAAACACCATATATTTT	CSASIGNTIYF
TRBV25-1	many	TRBD2	TRBJ2-5	TGTGCCAGCAGTCCCGGGGGGGTTGAGACCCAGTACTTC	CASSPGGVETQYF
TRBV11-2	-	-	TRBJ2-7	TGTGCCAGCAGCACAGGAGGGGGGAGGGCCCACGAGCAGTACTTC	CASSTGGGRAHEQYF
TRBV7-2	-	-	TRBJ2-7	TGTGCCAGCAGCCCCGGGAGAGGGTACGAGCAGTACTTC	CASSPGRGYEQYF
TRBV7-2	few	-	TRBJ2-3	TGTGCCAGCAGCTTAGTAGGGGACCGGCGAGCACTCCACCAGCAGTATTTT	CASSLVGDRRALHQQYF
TRBV5-1	-	TRBD2	TRBJ2-1	TGCGCCAGCAGCTCGCCCAGACTAGCGGGATACAATGAGCAGTTCTTC	CASSSPRLAGYNEQFF
TRBV20-1	-	TRBD2	TRBJ2-2	TGCAGTGCTCCGGGGAGGACTAGCGGGATTAGGGAGCTGTTTTTT	CSAPGRTSGIRELFF
TRBV15	few	-	TRBJ2-4	TGTGCCACCAGCATCCTGCGGGGACCCAAAAACATTCAGTACTTC	CATSILRGPKNIQYF
TRBV4-1	-	-	TRBJ2-2	TGCGCCAGCAGCCAAGATCTCATTACTAGGGTTAACGGGGAGCTGTTTTTT	CASSQDLITRVNGELFF
TRBV19	-	-	TRBJ2-2	TGTGCCAGTAGTATAGGTTGGGGAGACTACACCGGGGAGCTGTTTTTT	CASSIGWGDYTGELFF
TRBV5-1	-	-	TRBJ2-3	TGCGCCAGCAGGGCAGACTCTAGCACAGATACGCAGTATTTT	CASRADSSTDTQYF
TRBV11-2	-	-	TRBJ1-2	TGTGCCAGCAGCTTAGGTCCAGACAGAAGGGGCTACACCTTC	CASSLGPDRRGYTF
TRBV7-2	few	TRBD2	TRBJ2-1	TGTGCCAGCAGCGCGGGAGGACTAGCGGGAGGATACAATGAGCAGTTCTTC	CASSAGGLAGGYNEQFF
TRBV4-1	-	-	TRBJ1-6	TGCGCCAGCAGCCAAGATCAACGGTGGACGTATAATTCACCCCTCCACTTT	CASSQDQRWTYNSPLHF
TRBV24-1	many	TRBD1	TRBJ2-5	TGTGCCACCAGTGATCTGGGGACAGTAGAGACCCAGTACTTC	CATSDLGTVETQYF
TRBV9	few	TRBD2	TRBJ2-1	TGTGCCAGCAGCGCTAGCGGGCAGTCCTACAATGAGCAGTTCTTC	CASSASGQSYNEQFF
TRBV12-3/TRBV12-4	-	-	TRBJ2-5	TGTGCCAGCAGCGGCCCCCTTGGGACCCAGTACTTC	CASSGPLGTQYF
TRBV5-1	-	TRBD2	TRBJ2-3	TGCGCCAGCAGACGTTGGGGACTAGCGGATGAGGGGACAGATACGCAGTATTTT	CASRRWGLADEGTDTQYF
TRBV6-1	-	-	TRBJ2-2	TGTGCCAGCTCCCGGGCTAGAAACACCGGGGAGCTGTTTTTT	CASSRARNTGELFF
TRBV27	few	TRBD1	TRBJ1-4	TGTGCCAGCCGACGACAACAGGGGACTAATGAAAAACTGTTTTTT	CASRRQQGTNEKLFF
TRBV27	-	TRBD2	TRBJ2-1	TGTGCCAGCAGTAGTTTAAACCCATTGGGGCTAGCGGGAGGTAATGAGCAGTTCTTC	CASSSLNPLGLAGGNEQFF
TRBV12-3/TRBV12-4	-	TRBD1	TRBJ2-2	TGTGCCAGCAGTTTCTCGAGGACAGGGGCTGGGGAGCTGTTTTTT	CASSFSRTGAGELFF
TRBV7-6	-	-	TRBJ1-3	TGTGCCAGCAGCTTCGGGGAGGTGATCGGAAACACCATATATTTT	CASSFGEVIGNTIYF
TRBV20-1	-	TRBD2	TRBJ2-3	TGCAGTGCTAGAGACAGACTAGCGGGAGGGCCTAGGGTAACAGATACGCAGTATTTT	CSARDRLAGGPRVTDTQYF
TRBV27	few	-	TRBJ1-6	TGTGCCAGCAGTTTAGAGGGGAGCTCCTATAATTCACCCCTCCACTTT	CASSLEGSSYNSPLHF
TRBV4-2	few	-	TRBJ2-3	TGTGCCAGCAGCCAAGACGGAGGCACAGATACGCAGTATTTT	CASSQDGGTDTQYF
TRBV6-4	-	-	TRBJ2-1	TGTGCCAGCAGTGAGGCGGGCAACTCCTACAATGAGCAGTTCTTC	CASSEAGNSYNEQFF
TRBV12-3/TRBV12-4	many	TRBD1	TRBJ1-2	TGTGCCAGCAGTTTATTACGGCAGGGGGATGGCTACACCTTC	CASSLLRQGDGYTF
TRBV19	few	-	TRBJ1-2	TGTGCCAGTAGCCGGGAATCAGGGAATGGTGGCTACACCTTC	CASSRESGNGGYTF
TRBV15	-	TRBD2	TRBJ2-1	TGTGCCACCAGCAGTTTAGCGGGAGACTACAATGAGCAGTTCTTC	CATSSLAGDYNEQFF
TRBV29-1	few	TRBD2	TRBJ2-3	TGCAGCGTTGATAGTCCAGCGGGAGAGGGGGATACGCAGTATTTT	CSVDSPAGEGDTQYF
TRBV20-1	many	-	TRBJ2-2	TGCAGTGCTCCACGGGGCCGGGATCCCCACGGGGAGCTGTTTTTT	CSAPRGRDPHGELFF
TRBV5-1	-	-	TRBJ1-3	TGCGCCAGCAGCGAGGGACTCTCTGGAAACACCATATATTTT	CASSEGLSGNTIYF
TRBV28	few	-	TRBJ2-7	TGTGCCAGCAGTTTCCCCCCAGGGTCCCTCTCCTACGAGCAGTACTTC	CASSFPPGSLSYEQYF